This T cell receptor beta chain was sequenced in a study of blood T cell repertoires in COVID-19. Study-level background: Specimens from acute and convalescent COVID-19 originated in the United States, Italy and Spain.

Per the authors' pipeline: Reference gene primers were amplified, and this amplification served to estimate nucleated cell counts. Libraries were prepared by immunoSEQ multiplex PCR; TCRdb keeps only in-frame clonotypes and omits some of them. V and J calls and clone size are those listed in that table; D and trimming were worked out from the DNA. The sample includes 250,000 or so clones, around 87% of them seen just once. Cohort assignment relied on participant-reported clinical history. Symptom resolution, clearance, or two negative PCRs marked the recovered donors of Cohort 3. Trimming left V 2 bases short and J 8 bases short, with 13 bases between. This CDR3 is 14 amino acids long. Germline V CDR1 and CDR2: SGHVS, FQNEAQ.

Sample: PBMCs or T cells enriched from blood (not recorded which). The sequence came from a woman aged 45 to 65 who had recovered from COVID-19. The chain recombines TRBV7-8 with TRBJ2-1; D is undetermined. The CDR3: CASSLFSVSDEQFF. The CDR3 nucleotides read TGTGCCAGCAGCTTATTTAGTGTCAGCGATGAGCAGTTCTTC.